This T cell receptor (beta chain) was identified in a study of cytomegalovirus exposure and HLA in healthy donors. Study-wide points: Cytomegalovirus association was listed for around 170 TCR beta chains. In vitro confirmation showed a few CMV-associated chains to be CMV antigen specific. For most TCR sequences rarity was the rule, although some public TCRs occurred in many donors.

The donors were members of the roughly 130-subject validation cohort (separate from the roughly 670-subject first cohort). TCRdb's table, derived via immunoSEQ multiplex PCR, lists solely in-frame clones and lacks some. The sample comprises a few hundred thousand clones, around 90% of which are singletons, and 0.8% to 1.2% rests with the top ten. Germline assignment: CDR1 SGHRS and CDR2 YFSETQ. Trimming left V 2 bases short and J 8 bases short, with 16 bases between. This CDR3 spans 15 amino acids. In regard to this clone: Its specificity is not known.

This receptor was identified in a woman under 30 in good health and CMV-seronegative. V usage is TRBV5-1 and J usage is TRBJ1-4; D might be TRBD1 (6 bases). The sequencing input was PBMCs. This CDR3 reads CASSFTQGTNEKLFF. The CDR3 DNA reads TGCGCCAGCAGCTTCACACAGGGAACCAACGAAAAACTGTTTTTT.